This TCR beta chain was recovered during a study of shared clonotypes between healthy human individuals. The CDR3 contains 16 residues. V was cut by 4 bases and J by 0 bases, with 17 bases left in between. CDR1 SGHNT and CDR2 YYREEE come from the germline V gene (reference sequence). Sequencing was performed with immunoSEQ multiplex PCR; in TCRdb, only in-frame clones are kept and a portion is missing. The table records around 2.3 million clones, more than 90% of them present only once. V is TRBV5-4 and J is TRBJ2-7; no definite D call. The sequenced material came from naive CD4+ T cells sorted from blood. The subset: CD45RA+ positively selected. The TCR was taken from a man aged 18 to 29 in good health. The CDR3, as DNA: TGTGCCAGCAGCGTTGGATCCAACAGTTACTCCTACGAGCAGTACTTC. It specifies CASSVGSNSYSYEQYF.